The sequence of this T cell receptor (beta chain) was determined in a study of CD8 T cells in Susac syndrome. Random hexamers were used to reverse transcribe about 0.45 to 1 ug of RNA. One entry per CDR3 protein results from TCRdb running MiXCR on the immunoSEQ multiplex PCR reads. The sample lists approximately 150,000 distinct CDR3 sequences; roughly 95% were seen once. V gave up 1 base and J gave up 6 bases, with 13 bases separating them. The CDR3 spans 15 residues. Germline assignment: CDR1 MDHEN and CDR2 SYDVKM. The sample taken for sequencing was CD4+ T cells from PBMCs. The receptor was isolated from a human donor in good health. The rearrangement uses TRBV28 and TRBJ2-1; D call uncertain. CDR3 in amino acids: CASSLSQYPGNEQFF. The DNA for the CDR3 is TGTGCCAGCAGTTTATCACAGTACCCCGGCAATGAGCAGTTCTTC.